The clone carrying this T cell receptor beta chain has just one count. The antigen remains undetermined. Germline V gives CDR1 SEHNR, CDR2 FQNEAQ (reference sequence). The trim removed 5 bases at V and 3 bases at J, leaving 11 bases unmatched. The CDR3 extends over 18 amino acids. The assay looked at approximately 10^5 TCR templates in each sample. Produced via immunoSEQ multiplex PCR; TCRdb's table is partial and in-frame only. The sample records 50,000 to 60,000 clones, about 90% being singletons. The data are from a study of siplizumab effects on memory and regulatory T cells. Findings of the study overall: Naive T cells, seemingly more diverse than memory cells, seemed major alloresponse contributors. Siplizumab caused a significant drop in alloreactive sequences traceable to unstimulated CD4+ memory cells. Under siplizumab, an average roughly 63% of mappable alloreactive CD4+ clones were Treg-derived, compared with more than 25% in controls.

This receptor was identified in a human donor in good health. This sequence joins TRBV7-9 and TRBJ1-4; 11 bases fit TRBD1. Sequenced sample: naive CD8+ T cells sorted from blood. CDR3 nucleotide sequence: TGTGCCAGCAGCGACGGACAGGGGGCGGTTGGATCTAATGAAAAACTGTTTTTT. It translates to CASSDGQGAVGSNEKLFF.